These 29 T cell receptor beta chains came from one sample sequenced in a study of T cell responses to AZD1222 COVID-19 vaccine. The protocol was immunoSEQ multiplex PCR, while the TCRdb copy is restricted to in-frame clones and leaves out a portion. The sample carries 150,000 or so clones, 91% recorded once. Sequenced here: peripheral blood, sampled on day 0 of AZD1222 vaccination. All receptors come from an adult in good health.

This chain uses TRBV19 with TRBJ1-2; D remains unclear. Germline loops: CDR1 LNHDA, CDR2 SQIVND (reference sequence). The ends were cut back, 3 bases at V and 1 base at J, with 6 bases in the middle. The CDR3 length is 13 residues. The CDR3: CASSIRINYGYTF. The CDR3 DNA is TGTGCCAGTAGTATTAGAATTAACTATGGCTACACCTTC. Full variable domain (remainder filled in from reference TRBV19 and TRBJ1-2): DGGITQSPKYLFRKEGQNVTLSCEQNLNHDAMYWYRQDPGQGLRLIYYSQIVNDFQKGDIAEGYSVSREKKESFPLTVTSAQKNPTAFYLCASSIRINYGYTFGSGTRLTVV.

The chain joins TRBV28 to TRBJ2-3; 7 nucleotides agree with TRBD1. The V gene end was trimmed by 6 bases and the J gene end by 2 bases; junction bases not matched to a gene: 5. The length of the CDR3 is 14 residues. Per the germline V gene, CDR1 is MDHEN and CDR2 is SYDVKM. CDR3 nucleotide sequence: TGTGCCAGCAGCTACAGGGGACACACAGATACGCAGTATTTT. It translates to CASSYRGHTDTQYF.

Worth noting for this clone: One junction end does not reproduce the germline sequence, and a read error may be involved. The CDR3 DNA sequence: TGTGCCAGCAGTAACTCAGGGATATGGCAGTTCTTC. This translates into CASSNSGIWQFF. The chain uses TRBV6-2 or TRBV6-3 and TRBJ2-1, with D perhaps TRBD1 (5 bases). Germline-derived CDR1 and CDR2 are MNHEY and SVGEGT. This CDR3 spans 12 amino acids.

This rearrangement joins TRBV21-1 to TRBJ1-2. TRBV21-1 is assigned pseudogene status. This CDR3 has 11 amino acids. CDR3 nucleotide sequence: TGTGCCAGCAGCGGGGACTATGGCTACACCTTC. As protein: CASSGDYGYTF.

In DNA form, the CDR3 reads TGTGCCAGCAGTATAATCGGGACCGGCTACGAGCAGTACTTC. Its protein product is CASSIIGTGYEQYF. The chain joins TRBV27 to TRBJ2-7; TRBD1 or TRBD2 may be the D gene (5 bases each). CDR3 length: 14 amino acids. V dropped 5 bases and J dropped 3 bases, with 14 bases sitting between them. In germline, CDR1 is MNHEY, CDR2 SMNVEV (reference sequence).

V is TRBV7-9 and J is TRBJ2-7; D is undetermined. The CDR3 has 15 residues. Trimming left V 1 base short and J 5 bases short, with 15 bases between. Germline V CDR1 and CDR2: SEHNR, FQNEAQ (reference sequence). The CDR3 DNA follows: TGTGCCAGCAGCTTAGGTTCAGGAGCTCTCCACGAGCAGTACTTC. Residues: CASSLGSGALHEQYF.

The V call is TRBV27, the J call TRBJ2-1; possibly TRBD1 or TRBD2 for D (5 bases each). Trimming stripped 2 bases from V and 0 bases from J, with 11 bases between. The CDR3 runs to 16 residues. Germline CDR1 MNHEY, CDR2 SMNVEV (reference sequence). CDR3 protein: CASSLKGEFSYNEQFF. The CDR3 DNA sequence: TGTGCCAGCAGTTTAAAAGGGGAGTTCTCCTACAATGAGCAGTTCTTC.

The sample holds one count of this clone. CDR3 region: CASSIVVAQREGNTDTQYF. DNA for the CDR3: TGTGCCAGTAGTATAGTCGTTGCCCAGCGGGAGGGAAACACAGATACGCAGTATTTT. The chain combines TRBV19 with TRBJ2-3, with TRBD2 matching over 10 bases. The CDR3 totals 19 residues. Germline V gene lookup returns CDR1 LNHDA and CDR2 SQIVND (reference sequence). Trimming took 1 base from V and 2 from J; bases not matched to a gene: 12.

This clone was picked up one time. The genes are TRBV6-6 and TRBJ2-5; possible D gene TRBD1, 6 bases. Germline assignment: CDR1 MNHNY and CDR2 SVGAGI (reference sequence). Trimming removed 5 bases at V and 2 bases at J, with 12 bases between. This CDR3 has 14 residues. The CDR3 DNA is TGTGCCAGCAGTCTCTCGACAGGTCAAGAGACCCAGTACTTC. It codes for CASSLSTGQETQYF.

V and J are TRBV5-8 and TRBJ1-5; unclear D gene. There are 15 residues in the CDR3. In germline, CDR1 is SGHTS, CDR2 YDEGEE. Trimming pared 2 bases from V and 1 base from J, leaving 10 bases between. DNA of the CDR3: TGTGCCAGCAGCTTCTCGGAGGCGAGCAATCAGCCCCAGCATTTT. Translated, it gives CASSFSEASNQPQHF.

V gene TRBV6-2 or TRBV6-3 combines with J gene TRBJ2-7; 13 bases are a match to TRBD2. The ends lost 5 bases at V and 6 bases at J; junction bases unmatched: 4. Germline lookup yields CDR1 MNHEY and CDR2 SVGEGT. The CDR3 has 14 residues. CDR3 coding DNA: TGTGCCAGCAGTCTACGACTAGCGGGGGGCGAGCAGTACTTC. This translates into CASSLRLAGGEQYF.

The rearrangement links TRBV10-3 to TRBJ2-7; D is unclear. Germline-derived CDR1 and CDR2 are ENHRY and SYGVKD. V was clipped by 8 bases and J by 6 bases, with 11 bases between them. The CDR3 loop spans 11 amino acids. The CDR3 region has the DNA TGTGCCATCGCAAACCCTGGCGAGCAGTACTTC. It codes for CAIANPGEQYF.

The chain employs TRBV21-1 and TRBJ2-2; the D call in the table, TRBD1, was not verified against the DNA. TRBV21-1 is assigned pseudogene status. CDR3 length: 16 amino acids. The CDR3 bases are TGTGCCAGCAGCAAAATGAAGACAGGTAACACCGGGGAGCTGTTTTTT. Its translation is CASSKMKTGNTGELFF.

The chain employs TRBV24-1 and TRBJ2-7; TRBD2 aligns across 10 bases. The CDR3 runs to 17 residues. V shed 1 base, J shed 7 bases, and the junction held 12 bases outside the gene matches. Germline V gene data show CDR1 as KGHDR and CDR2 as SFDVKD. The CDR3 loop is CATSDFQREGRGQEQYF. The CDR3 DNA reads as TGTGCCACCAGTGATTTCCAGCGGGAGGGCCGAGGTCAGGAGCAGTACTTC.

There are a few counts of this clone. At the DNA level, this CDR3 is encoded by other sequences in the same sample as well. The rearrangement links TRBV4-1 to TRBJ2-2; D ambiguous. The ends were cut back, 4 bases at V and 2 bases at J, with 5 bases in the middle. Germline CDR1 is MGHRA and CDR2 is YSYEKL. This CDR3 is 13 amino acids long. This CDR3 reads CASSPQNTGELFF. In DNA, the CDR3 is TGCGCCAGCAGCCCGCAAAACACCGGGGAGCTGTTTTTT.

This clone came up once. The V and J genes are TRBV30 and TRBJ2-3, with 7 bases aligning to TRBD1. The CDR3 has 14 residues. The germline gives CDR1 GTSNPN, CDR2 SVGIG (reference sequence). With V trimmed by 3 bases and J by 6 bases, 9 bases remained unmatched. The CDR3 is CAWSQTGPQDTQYF. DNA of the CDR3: TGTGCCTGGAGCCAGACAGGGCCACAGGATACGCAGTATTTT.

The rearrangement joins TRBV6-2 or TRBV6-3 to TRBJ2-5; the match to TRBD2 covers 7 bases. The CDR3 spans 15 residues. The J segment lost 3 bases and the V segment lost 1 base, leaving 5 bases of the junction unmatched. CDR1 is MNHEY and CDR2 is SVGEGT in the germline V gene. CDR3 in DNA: TGTGCCAGCAGTTACTTATGGACTAGTAAAGAGACCCAGTACTTC. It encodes CASSYLWTSKETQYF.

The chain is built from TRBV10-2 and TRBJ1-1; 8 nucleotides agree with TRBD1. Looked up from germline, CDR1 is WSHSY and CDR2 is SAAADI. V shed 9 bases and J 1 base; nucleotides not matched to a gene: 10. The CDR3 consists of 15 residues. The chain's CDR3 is CASFGPGTGNTEAFF. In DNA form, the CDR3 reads TGCGCCAGTTTTGGTCCCGGGACAGGGAACACTGAAGCTTTCTTT.

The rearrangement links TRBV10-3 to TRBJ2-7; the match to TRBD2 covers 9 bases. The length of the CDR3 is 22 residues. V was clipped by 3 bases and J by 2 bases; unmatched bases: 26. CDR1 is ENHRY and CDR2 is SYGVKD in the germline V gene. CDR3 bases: TGTGCCATCAGTGATTTATTGTGGGATGGCGTCTCGTTTCTAGCGGGACCCTACGAGCAGTACTTC. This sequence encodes CAISDLLWDGVSFLAGPYEQYF.

CDR3 bases: TGTGCCAGCAGTTTCGGGGCCGCTGGCTACACCTTC. Its protein is CASSFGAAGYTF. This sequence joins TRBV12-3 or TRBV12-4 and TRBJ1-2; D is perhaps TRBD1 (5 bases). Deletions cut 3 bases from V and 7 bases from J, with 9 bases between. CDR3 length equals 12 residues.

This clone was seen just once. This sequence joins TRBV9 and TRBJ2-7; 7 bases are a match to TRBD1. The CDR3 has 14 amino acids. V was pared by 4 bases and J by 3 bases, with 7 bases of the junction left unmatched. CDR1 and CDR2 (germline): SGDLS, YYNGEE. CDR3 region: CASSYSGQSYEQYF. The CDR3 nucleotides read TGTGCCAGCAGCTATTCGGGACAGAGCTACGAGCAGTACTTC.

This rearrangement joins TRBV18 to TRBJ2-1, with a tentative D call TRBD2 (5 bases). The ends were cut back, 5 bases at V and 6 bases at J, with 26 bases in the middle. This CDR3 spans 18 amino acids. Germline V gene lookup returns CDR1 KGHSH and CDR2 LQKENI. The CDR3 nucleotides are TGTGCCAGCTCATCAATTAATATGCTAGCCATTTCCCCCAATGAGCAGTTCTTC. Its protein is CASSSINMLAISPNEQFF. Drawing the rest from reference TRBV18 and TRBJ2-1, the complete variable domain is NAGVMQNPRHLVRRRGQEARLRCSPMKGHSHVYWYRQLPEEGLKFMVYLQKENIIDESGMPKERFSAEFPKEGPSILRIQQVVRGDSAAYFCASSSINMLAISPNEQFFGPGTRLTVL.

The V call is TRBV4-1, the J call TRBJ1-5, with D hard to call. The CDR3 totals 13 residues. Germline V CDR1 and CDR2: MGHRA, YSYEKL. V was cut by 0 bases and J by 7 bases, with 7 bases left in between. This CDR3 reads CASSQDPRQPQHF. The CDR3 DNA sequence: TGCGCCAGCAGCCAAGATCCAAGACAGCCCCAGCATTTT.

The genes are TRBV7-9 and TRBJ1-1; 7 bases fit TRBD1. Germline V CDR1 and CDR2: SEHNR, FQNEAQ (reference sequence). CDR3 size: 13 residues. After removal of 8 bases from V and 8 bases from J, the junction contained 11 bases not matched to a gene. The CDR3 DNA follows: TGTGCCAGCGTGGGGACAGCCAACCTCGAAGCTTTCTTT. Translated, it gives CASVGTANLEAFF.

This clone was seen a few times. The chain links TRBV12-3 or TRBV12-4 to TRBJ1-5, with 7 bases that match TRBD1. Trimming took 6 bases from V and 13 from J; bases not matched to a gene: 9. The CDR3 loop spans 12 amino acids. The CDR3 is CASSIRGTVQHF. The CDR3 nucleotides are TGTGCCAGCAGCATCAGGGGGACAGTACAGCATTTT.

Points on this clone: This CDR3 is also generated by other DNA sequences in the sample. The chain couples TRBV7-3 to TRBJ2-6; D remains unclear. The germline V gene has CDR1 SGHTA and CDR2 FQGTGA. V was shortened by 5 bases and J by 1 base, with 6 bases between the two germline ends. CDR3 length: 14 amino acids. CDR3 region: CASSLVSGANVLTF. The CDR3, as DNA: TGTGCCAGCAGCCTAGTATCTGGGGCCAACGTCCTGACTTTC.

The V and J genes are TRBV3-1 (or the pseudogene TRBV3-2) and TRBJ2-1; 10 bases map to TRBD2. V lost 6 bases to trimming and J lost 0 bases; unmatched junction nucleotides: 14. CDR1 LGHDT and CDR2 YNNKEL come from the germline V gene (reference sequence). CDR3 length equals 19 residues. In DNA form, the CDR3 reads TGTGCCAGCAGTCGGACTAGCGGAAGTTTTACTAGCTCCTACAATGAGCAGTTCTTC. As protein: CASSRTSGSFTSSYNEQFF.

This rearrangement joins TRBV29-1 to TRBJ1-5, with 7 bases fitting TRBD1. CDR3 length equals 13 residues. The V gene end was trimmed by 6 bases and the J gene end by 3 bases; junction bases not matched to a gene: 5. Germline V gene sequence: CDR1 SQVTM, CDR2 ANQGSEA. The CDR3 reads CSVSDRTNQPQHF. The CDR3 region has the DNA TGCAGCGTCTCGGACAGGACCAATCAGCCCCAGCATTTT.

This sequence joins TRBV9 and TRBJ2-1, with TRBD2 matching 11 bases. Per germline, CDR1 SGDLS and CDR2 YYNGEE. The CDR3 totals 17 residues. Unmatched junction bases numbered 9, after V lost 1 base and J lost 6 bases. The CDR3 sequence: CASSVTGLAVGANEQFF. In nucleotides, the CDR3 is TGTGCCAGCAGCGTAACGGGACTAGCGGTAGGCGCCAATGAGCAGTTCTTC.